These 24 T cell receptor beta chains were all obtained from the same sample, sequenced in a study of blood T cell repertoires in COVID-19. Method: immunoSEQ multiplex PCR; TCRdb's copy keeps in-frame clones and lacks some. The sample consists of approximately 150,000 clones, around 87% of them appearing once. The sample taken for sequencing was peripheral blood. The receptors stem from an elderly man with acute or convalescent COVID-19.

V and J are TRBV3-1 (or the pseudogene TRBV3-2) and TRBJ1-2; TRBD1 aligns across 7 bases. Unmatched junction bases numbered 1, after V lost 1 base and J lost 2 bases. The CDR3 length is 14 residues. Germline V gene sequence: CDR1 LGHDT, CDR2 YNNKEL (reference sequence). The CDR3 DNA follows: TGTGCCAGCAGCCAAGCCAGGGGGAACTATGGCTACACCTTC. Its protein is CASSQARGNYGYTF.

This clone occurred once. CDR3 sequence reads: CASRPGTSGRREDTQYF. Here the CDR3 DNA reads TGTGCCAGCAGACCCGGGACTAGCGGGAGAAGAGAAGATACGCAGTATTTT. This chain joins TRBV11-2 and TRBJ2-3; 14 bases are a match to TRBD2. Germline V gene data show CDR1 as SGHAT and CDR2 as FQNNGV. The CDR3 has 17 amino acids. V gave up 6 bases and J gave up 5 bases; unmatched junction bases: 10.

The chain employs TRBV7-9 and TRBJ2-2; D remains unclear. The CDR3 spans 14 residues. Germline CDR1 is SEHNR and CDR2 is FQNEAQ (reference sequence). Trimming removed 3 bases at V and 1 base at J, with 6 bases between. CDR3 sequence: CASSFSGNTGELFF. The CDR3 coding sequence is TGTGCCAGCAGCTTTAGTGGGAACACCGGGGAGCTGTTTTTT.

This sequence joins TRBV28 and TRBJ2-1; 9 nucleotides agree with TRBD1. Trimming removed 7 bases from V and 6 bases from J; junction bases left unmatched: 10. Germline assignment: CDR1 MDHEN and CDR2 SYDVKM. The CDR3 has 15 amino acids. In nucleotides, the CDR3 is TGTGCCAGCAATGCCCGGGACAGGGTCTTCAATGAGCAGTTCTTC. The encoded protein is CASNARDRVFNEQFF.

CDR3 protein: CASSLAGTDQETQYF. The CDR3 DNA reads as TGCGCCAGCAGCTTGGCCGGGACAGACCAAGAGACCCAGTACTTC. The chain recombines TRBV5-1 with TRBJ2-5; the match to TRBD1 covers 7 bases. The CDR3 length is 15 residues. CDR1 SGHRS and CDR2 YFSETQ come from the germline V gene. Trimming took 0 bases from V and 0 from J; bases not matched to a gene: 2.

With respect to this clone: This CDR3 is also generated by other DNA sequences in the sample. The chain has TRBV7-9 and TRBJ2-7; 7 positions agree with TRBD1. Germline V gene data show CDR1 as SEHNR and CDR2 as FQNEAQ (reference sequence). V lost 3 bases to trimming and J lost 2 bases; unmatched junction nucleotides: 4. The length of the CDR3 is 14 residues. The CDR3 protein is CASSLGTATYEQYF. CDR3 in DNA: TGTGCCAGCAGCTTGGGGACAGCTACCTACGAGCAGTACTTC.

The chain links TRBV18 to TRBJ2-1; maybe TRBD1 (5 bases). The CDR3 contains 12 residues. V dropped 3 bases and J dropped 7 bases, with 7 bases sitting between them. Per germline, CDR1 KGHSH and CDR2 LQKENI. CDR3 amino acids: CASSPQGNEQFF. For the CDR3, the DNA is TGTGCCAGCTCACCCCAGGGTAATGAGCAGTTCTTC.

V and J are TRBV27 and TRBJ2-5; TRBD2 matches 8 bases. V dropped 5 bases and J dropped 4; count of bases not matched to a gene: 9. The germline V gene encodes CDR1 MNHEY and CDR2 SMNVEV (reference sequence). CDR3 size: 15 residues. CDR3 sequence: CASSPREGVSETQYF. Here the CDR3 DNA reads TGTGCCAGCAGTCCCCGGGAGGGGGTCTCAGAGACCCAGTACTTC.

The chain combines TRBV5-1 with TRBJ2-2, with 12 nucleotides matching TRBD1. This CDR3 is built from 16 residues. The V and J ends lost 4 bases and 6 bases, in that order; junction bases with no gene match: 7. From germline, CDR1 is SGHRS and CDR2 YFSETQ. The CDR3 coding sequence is TGCGCCAGCAGCCCAGGGACAGGGGGCGCCTCCGGGGAGCTGTTTTTT. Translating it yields CASSPGTGGASGELFF.

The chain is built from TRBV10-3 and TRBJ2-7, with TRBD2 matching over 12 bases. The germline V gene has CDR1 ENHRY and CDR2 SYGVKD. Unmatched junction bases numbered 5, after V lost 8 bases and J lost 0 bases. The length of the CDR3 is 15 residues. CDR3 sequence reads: CAISGLAGNSYEQYF. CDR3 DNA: TGTGCCATCTCCGGACTAGCGGGGAACTCCTACGAGCAGTACTTC.

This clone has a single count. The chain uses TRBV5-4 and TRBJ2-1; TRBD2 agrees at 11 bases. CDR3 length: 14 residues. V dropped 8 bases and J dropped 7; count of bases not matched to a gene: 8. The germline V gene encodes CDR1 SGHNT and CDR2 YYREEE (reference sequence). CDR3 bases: TGTGCCAGTAGCCGGGCTAGCGGGAGGAATGAGCAGTTCTTC. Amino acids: CASSRASGRNEQFF. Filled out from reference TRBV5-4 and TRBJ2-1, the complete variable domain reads ETGVTQSPTHLIKTRGQQVTLRCSSQSGHNTVSWYQQALGQGPQFIFQYYREEENGRGNFPPRFSGLQFPNYSSELNVNALELDDSALYLCASSRASGRNEQFFGPGTRLTVL.

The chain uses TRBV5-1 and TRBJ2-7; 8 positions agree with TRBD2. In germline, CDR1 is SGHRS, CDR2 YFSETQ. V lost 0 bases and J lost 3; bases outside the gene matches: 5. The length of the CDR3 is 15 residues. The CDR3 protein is CASSLAGSGSYEQYF. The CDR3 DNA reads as TGCGCCAGCAGCTTGGCTGGCAGCGGGAGCTACGAGCAGTACTTC.

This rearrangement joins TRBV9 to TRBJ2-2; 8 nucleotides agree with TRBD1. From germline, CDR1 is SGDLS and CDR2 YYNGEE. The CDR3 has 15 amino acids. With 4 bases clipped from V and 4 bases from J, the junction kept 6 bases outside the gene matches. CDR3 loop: CASSPRQGTTGELFF. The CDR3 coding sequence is TGTGCCAGCAGCCCACGACAGGGGACCACCGGGGAGCTGTTTTTT. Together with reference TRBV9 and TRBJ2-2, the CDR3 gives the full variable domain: DSGVTQTPKHLITATGQRVTLRCSPRSGDLSVYWYQQSLDQGLQFLIQYYNGEERAKGNILERFSAQQFPDLHSELNLSSLELGDSALYFCASSPRQGTTGELFFGEGSRLTVL.

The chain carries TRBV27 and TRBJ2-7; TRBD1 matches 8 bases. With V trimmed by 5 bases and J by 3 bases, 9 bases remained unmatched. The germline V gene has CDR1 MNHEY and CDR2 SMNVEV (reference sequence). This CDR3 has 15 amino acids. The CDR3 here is CASSQGQGFYYEQYF. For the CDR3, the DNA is TGTGCCAGCAGTCAAGGACAGGGATTTTACTACGAGCAGTACTTC.

CDR3 in amino acids: CASSADSNYGYTF. The CDR3 DNA reads as TGTGCCAGCAGTGCCGACAGTAACTATGGCTACACCTTC. V gene TRBV2 combines with J gene TRBJ1-2; D is perhaps TRBD1 (5 bases). CDR3 length: 13 residues. The germline V and J ends were trimmed by 4 bases and 1 base, with 7 bases remaining between them. Germline CDR1 and CDR2: SNHLY and FYNNEI.

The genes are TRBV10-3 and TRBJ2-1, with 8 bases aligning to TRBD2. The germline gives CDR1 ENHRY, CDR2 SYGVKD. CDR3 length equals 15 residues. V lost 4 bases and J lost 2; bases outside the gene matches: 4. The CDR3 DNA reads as TGTGCCATCAGTGCGGCGGGAGGCGCCTACAATGAGCAGTTCTTC. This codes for CAISAAGGAYNEQFF.

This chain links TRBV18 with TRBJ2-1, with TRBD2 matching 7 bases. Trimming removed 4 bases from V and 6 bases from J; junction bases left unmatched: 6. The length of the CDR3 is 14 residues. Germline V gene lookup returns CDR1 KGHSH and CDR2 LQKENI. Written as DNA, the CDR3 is TGTGCCAGCTCACTGGGCGGGAGTTTCAATGAGCAGTTCTTC. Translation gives CASSLGGSFNEQFF.

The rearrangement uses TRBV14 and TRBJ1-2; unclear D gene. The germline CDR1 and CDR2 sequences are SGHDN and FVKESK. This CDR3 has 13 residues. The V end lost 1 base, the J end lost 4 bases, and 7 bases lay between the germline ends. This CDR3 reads CASSQGLVYGYTF. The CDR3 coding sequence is TGTGCCAGCAGCCAAGGACTAGTCTATGGCTACACCTTC.

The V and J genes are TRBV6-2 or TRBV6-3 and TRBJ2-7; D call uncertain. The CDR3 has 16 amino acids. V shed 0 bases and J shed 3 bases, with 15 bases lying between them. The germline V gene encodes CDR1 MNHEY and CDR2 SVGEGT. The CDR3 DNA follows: TGTGCCAGCAGTTACTCTGGCACCACACAGAACTACGAGCAGTACTTC. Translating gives CASSYSGTTQNYEQYF.

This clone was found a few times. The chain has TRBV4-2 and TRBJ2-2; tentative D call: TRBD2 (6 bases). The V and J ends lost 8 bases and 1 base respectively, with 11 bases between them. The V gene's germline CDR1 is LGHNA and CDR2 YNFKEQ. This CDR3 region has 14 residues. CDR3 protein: CASSPSENTGELFF. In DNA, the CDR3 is TGTGCCAGCTCTCCTAGCGAGAACACCGGGGAGCTGTTTTTT.

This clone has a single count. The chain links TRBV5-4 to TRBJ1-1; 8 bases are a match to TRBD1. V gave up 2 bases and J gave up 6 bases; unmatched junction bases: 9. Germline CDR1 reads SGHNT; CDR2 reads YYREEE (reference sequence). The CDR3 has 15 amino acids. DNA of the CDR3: TGTGCCAGCAGCTTCCTCGACAGGGGAAACTCTGAAGCTTTCTTT. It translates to CASSFLDRGNSEAFF.

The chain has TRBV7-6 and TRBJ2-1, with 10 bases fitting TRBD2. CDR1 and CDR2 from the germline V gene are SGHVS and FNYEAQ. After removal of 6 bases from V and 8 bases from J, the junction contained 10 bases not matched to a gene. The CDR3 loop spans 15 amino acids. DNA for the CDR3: TGTGCCAGCAGTTCCGTAGCGGGAGGTGACTATGAGCAGTTCTTC. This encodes CASSSVAGGDYEQFF.

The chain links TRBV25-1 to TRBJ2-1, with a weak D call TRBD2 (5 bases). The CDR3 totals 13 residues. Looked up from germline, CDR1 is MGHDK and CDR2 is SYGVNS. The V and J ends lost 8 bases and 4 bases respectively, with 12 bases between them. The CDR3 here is CASWSGEYNEQFF. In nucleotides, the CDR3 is TGTGCCAGCTGGAGCGGAGAGTACAATGAGCAGTTCTTC.

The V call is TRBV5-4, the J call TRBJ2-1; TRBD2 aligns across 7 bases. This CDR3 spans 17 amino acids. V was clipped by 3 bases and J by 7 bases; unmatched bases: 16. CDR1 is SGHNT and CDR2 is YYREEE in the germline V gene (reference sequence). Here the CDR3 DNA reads TGTGCCAGCAGCTGGGCCCCTAGCGGAGGGGACGGGAATGAGCAGTTCTTC. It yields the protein CASSWAPSGGDGNEQFF. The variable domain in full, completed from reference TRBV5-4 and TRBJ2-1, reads ETGVTQSPTHLIKTRGQQVTLRCSSQSGHNTVSWYQQALGQGPQFIFQYYREEENGRGNFPPRFSGLQFPNYSSELNVNALELDDSALYLCASSWAPSGGDGNEQFFGPGTRLTVL.